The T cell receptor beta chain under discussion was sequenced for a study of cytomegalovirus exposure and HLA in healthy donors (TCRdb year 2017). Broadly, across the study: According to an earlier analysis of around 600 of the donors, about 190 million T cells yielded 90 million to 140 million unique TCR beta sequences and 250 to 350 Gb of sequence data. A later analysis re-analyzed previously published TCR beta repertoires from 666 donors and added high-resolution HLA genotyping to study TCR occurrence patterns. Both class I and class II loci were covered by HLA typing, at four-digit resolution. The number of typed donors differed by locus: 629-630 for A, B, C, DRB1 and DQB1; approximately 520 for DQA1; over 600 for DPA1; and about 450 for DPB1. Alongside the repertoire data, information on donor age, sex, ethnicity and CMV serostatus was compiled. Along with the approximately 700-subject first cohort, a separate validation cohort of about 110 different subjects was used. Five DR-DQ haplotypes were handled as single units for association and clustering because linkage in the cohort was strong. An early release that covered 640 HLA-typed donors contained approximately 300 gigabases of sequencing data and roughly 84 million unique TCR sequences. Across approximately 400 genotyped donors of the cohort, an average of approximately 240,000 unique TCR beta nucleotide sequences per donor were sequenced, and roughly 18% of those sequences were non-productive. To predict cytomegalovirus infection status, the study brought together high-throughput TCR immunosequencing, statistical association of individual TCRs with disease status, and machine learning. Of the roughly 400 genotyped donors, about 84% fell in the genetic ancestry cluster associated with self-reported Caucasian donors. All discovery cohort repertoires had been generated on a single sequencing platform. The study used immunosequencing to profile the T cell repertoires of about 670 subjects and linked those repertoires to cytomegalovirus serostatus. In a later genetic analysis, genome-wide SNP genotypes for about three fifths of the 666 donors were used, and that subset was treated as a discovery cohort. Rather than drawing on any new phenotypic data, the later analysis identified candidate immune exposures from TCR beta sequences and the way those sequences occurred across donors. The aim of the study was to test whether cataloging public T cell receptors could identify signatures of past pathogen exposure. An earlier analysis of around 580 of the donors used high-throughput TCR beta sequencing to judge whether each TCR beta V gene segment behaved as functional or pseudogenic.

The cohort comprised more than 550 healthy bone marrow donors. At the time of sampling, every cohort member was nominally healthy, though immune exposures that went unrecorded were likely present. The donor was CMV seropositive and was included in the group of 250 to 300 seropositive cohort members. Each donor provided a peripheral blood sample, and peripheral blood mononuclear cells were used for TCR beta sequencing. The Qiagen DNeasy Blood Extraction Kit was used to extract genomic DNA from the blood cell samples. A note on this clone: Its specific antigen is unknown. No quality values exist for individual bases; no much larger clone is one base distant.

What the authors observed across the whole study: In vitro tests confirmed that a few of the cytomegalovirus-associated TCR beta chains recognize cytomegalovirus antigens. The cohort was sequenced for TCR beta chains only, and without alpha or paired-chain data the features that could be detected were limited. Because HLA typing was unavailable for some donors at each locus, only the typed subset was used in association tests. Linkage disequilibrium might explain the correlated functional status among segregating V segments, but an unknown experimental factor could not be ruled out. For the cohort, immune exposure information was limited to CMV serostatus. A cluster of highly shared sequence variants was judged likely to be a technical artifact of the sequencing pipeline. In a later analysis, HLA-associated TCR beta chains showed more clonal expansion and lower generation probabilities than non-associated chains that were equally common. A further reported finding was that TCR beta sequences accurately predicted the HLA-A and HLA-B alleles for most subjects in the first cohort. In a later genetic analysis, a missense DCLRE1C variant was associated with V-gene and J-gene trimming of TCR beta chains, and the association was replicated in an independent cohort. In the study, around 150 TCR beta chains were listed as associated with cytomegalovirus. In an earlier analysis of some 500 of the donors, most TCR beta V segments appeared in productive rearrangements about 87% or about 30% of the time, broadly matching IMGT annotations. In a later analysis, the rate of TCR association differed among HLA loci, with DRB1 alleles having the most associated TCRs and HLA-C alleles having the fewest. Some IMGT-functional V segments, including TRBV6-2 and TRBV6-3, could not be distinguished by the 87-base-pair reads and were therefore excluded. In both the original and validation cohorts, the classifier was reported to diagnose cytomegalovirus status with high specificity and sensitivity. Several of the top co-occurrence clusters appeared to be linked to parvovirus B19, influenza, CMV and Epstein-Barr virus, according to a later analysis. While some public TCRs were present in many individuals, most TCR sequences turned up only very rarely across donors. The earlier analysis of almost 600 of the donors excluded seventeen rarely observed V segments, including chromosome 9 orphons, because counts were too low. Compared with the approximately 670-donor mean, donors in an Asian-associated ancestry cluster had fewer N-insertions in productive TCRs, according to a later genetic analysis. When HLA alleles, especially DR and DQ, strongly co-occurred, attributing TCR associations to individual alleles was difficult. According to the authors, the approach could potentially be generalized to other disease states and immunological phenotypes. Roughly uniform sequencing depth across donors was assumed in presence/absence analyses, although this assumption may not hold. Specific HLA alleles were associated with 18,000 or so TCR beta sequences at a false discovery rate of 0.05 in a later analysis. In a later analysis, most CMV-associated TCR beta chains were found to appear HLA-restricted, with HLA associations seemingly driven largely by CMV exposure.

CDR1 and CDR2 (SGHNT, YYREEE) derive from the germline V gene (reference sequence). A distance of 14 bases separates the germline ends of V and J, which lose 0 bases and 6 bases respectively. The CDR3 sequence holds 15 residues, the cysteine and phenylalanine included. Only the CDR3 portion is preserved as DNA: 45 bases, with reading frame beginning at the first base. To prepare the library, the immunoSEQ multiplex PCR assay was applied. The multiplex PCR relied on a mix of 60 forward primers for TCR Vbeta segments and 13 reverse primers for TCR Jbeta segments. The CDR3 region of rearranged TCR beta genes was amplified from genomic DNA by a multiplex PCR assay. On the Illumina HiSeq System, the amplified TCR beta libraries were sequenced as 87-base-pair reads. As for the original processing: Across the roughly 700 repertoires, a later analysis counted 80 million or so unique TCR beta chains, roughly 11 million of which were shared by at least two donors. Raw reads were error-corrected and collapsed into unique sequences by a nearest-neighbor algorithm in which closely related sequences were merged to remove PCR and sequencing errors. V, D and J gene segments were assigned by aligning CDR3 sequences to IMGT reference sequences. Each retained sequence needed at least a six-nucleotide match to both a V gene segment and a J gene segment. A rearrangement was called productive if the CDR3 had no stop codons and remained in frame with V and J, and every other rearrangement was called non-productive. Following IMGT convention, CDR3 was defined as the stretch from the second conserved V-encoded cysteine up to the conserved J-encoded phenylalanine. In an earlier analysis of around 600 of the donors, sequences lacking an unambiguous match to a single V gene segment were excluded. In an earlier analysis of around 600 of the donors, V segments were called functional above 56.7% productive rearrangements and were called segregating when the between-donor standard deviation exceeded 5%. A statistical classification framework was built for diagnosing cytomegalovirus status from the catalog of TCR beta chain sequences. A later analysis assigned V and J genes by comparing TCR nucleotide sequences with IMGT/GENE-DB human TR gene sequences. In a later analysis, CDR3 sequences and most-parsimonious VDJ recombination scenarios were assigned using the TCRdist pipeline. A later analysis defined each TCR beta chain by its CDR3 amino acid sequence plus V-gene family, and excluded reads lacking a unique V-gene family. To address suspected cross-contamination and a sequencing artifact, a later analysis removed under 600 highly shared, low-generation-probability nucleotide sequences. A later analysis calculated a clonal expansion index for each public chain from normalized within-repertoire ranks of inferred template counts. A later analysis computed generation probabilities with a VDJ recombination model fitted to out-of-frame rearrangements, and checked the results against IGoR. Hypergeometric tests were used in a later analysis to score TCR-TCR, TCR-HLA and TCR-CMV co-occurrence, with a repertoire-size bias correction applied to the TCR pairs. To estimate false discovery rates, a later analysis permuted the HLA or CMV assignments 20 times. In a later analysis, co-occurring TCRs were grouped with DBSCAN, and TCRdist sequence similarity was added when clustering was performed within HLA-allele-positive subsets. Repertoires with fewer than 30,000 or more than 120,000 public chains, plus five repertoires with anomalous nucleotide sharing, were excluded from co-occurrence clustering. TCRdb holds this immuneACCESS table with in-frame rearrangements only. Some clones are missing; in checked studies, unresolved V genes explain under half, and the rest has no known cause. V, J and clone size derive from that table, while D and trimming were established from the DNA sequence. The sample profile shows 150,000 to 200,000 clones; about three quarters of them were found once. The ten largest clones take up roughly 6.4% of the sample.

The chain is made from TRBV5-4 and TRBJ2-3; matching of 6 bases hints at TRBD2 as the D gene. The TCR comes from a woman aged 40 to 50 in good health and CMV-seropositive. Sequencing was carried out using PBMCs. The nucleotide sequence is TGTGCCAGCAGCTTGGTGGCGGGGACTGTGGATACGCAGTATTTT. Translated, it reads CASSLVAGTVDTQYF.